The clone carrying this T cell receptor (beta chain) was detected ten times or more. Attachment of unique molecular identifiers was made to individual cDNA molecules. In TCRdb, the 5' RACE reads were re-called with MiXCR into one record per CDR3 protein. The table has roughly 16,000 distinct CDR3 sequences, more than 4.5% seen once; the top ten hold 6.7%. The CDR3 contains 13 residues. J lost 10 bases, V lost 6 bases, and 6 bases had no gene match. Germline V lookup: CDR1 SGHTA, CDR2 FQGNSA. This sample was included in a study of early T cells in non-severe SARS-CoV-2 infection. Background on the study: Chains stayed unpaired after sequencing of bulk RNA from unsorted whole blood.

The clonotype was recovered from an adult who was a healthcare worker with PCR-confirmed SARS-CoV-2 infection or an uninfected control (not recorded which). The sequenced sample was whole blood. The chain is built from TRBV7-2 and TRBJ2-1, with 10 bases lining up with TRBD2. DNA of the CDR3: TGTGCCAGCAGAGGTCCGGGACTAGCGGAGCAGTTCTTC. It specifies CASRGPGLAEQFF.